The rows below give T cell receptor beta chains drawn from one sample of a study of T-cell memory formation after mild COVID-19. TCRdb processed the 5' RACE reads anew with MiXCR; each CDR3 protein has one entry. Among more than 100,000 distinct CDR3 sequences listed, roughly 6% were seen once. The specimen was PBMCs or a T cell subset sorted from them (not recorded which). These receptors all come from an adult woman who had mild COVID-19 (a few samples of this study predate the infection). Cell type and time point are not known. The CDR3 runs from the conserved cysteine through the conserved F or W. D genes are given only for firm matches. Clone size is stated in some rows and not others, as once, few, many or a class when expanded.

TRBV7-9	TRBJ1-2	-	-	CASNGDQGYGYTF	TGTGCCAGCAACGGAGATCAGGGCTATGGCTACACCTTC
TRBV7-2	TRBJ2-3	TRBD2	few	CASSLAGTSGRTDTQYF	TGTGCCAGCAGCTTAGCAGGGACTAGCGGGAGAACAGATACGCAGTATTTT
TRBV24-1	TRBJ1-5	TRBD1	-	CATSDRTGHQPQHF	TGTGCCACCAGTGATCGGACAGGGCATCAGCCCCAGCATTTT
TRBV7-8	TRBJ2-1	TRBD2	many	CASRPGLAANEQFF	TGTGCCAGCAGGCCGGGACTAGCGGCCAATGAGCAGTTCTTC
TRBV29-1	TRBJ2-7	TRBD1	few	CSVRPGQGDYEQYF	TGCAGCGTTCGACCGGGACAGGGAGACTACGAGCAGTACTTC
TRBV6-1	TRBJ1-1	-	many	CASMQGLGAFF	TGTGCCAGCATGCAGGGTCTAGGAGCTTTCTTT
TRBV4-2	TRBJ1-1	-	many	CASSNGQLNTEAFF	TGTGCCAGCAGCAACGGACAGCTGAACACTGAAGCTTTCTTT
TRBV4-1	TRBJ1-2	TRBD1	many	CASSPRDSRGYTF	TGCGCCAGCAGCCCGCGGGACAGTAGAGGCTACACCTTC
TRBV18	TRBJ2-5	-	many	CASSPPSGETQYF	TGTGCCAGCTCACCACCGTCGGGAGAGACCCAGTACTTC
TRBV24-1	TRBJ2-4	-	few	CATSDGGKAKNIQYF	TGTGCCACCAGTGATGGGGGGAAGGCCAAAAACATTCAGTACTTC
TRBV29-1	TRBJ2-1	-	-	CSVRQGGGEQFF	TGCAGCGTTAGACAGGGCGGGGGTGAGCAGTTCTTC
TRBV12-3/TRBV12-4	TRBJ1-1	-	-	CASKPLRATEAFF	TGTGCCAGCAAACCCCTACGGGCTACTGAAGCTTTCTTT
TRBV30	TRBJ1-1	TRBD1	few	CAWTTGQGRTEAFF	TGTGCCTGGACTACCGGACAGGGCCGCACTGAAGCTTTCTTT
TRBV6-6	TRBJ2-3	TRBD1	many	CASSPGQASSTDTQYF	TGTGCCAGCAGCCCGGGACAGGCCTCTAGCACAGATACGCAGTATTTT
TRBV10-3	TRBJ1-5	-	many	CAGGPDGAQPQHF	TGTGCCGGCGGCCCGGACGGAGCTCAGCCCCAGCATTTT
TRBV7-2	TRBJ2-3	TRBD1	-	CASSPRTGGVSDTQYF	TGTGCCAGCAGCCCCCGGACAGGGGGTGTCTCAGATACGCAGTATTTT
TRBV20-1	TRBJ2-1	-	many	CSARGRGNYNEQFF	TGCAGTGCTAGGGGTAGAGGAAACTACAATGAGCAGTTCTTC
TRBV12-3/TRBV12-4	TRBJ1-2	-	many	CASSSRQLGYTF	TGTGCCAGCAGTTCCAGACAACTTGGCTACACCTTC
TRBV20-1	TRBJ1-4	TRBD1	few	CSARRDRDEKLFF	TGCAGTGCTAGAAGGGACAGGGATGAAAAACTGTTTTTT
TRBV10-3	TRBJ2-5	-	few	CATLDMTGKHKETQYF	TGTGCCACCCTCGATATGACAGGAAAGCACAAAGAGACCCAGTACTTC
TRBV15	TRBJ1-1	-	-	CATSRSGGHTEAFF	TGTGCCACCAGCAGGTCGGGGGGGCACACTGAAGCTTTCTTT
TRBV7-9	TRBJ1-4	TRBD1	few	CASSSPGTGTSKLFF	TGTGCCAGCAGCTCCCCCGGGACAGGGACGTCAAAACTGTTTTTT
TRBV3-1	TRBJ2-5	-	few	CASSPEWSRQGGETQYF	TGTGCCAGCAGCCCCGAGTGGTCCAGACAGGGAGGAGAGACCCAGTACTTC
TRBV6-5	TRBJ2-3	TRBD2	-	CASSSYGLAGGTDTQYF	TGTGCCAGCAGTTCCTATGGACTAGCGGGAGGAACAGATACGCAGTATTTT
TRBV25-1	TRBJ1-4	-	-	CASSMDPPQNEKLFF	TGTGCCAGCAGTATGGACCCACCTCAAAATGAAAAACTGTTTTTT
TRBV19	TRBJ1-5	-	-	CASTLGSAYSNQPQHF	TGTGCCAGTACGCTGGGGTCCGCGTATAGCAATCAGCCCCAGCATTTT
TRBV9	TRBJ1-1	-	few	CASSAPGKENTEAFF	TGTGCCAGCAGCGCCCCGGGGAAAGAGAACACTGAAGCTTTCTTT
TRBV12-3/TRBV12-4	TRBJ1-2	TRBD1	-	CASSSGTGRSDYGYTF	TGTGCCAGCAGTTCCGGGACAGGCCGATCGGACTATGGCTACACCTTC
TRBV29-1	TRBJ2-7	TRBD2	-	CSAGERGYEQYF	TGCAGCGCCGGGGAGCGGGGATACGAGCAGTACTTC
TRBV6-5	TRBJ2-7	TRBD2	-	CASTAGDLRYEQYF	TGTGCCAGCACAGCGGGAGATCTAAGATACGAGCAGTACTTC
TRBV12-3/TRBV12-4	TRBJ1-1	TRBD1	-	CASSRDRVIGRTEAFF	TGTGCCAGCAGTCGGGACAGGGTAATTGGAAGGACTGAAGCTTTCTTT
TRBV12-3/TRBV12-4	TRBJ2-3	TRBD1	-	CASSSYRGTDTQYF	TGTGCCAGCAGTTCCTACAGGGGAACAGATACGCAGTATTTT
TRBV11-2	TRBJ2-3	TRBD2	many	CASSLAGGVDTQYF	TGTGCCAGCAGCCTAGCGGGAGGCGTAGATACGCAGTATTTT
TRBV24-1	TRBJ2-1	-	few	CATSDWIRRNEQFF	TGTGCCACCAGTGATTGGATTAGGAGAAATGAGCAGTTCTTC
TRBV24-1	TRBJ2-1	-	-	CATSDPGPPRRDEQFF	TGTGCCACCAGTGATCCCGGGCCTCCTCGAAGGGATGAGCAGTTCTTC
TRBV12-3/TRBV12-4	TRBJ2-2	TRBD2	few	CASTSASGRRLNTGELFF	TGTGCCAGCACCTCGGCTAGCGGGAGAAGGCTGAACACCGGGGAGCTGTTTTTT
TRBV7-8	TRBJ2-1	-	many	CASGGGGSYNEQFF	TGTGCCAGCGGAGGGGGCGGGTCCTACAATGAGCAGTTCTTC
TRBV5-5	TRBJ2-5	-	few	CASSLASQETQYF	TGTGCCAGCAGCTTGGCCTCCCAAGAGACCCAGTACTTC
TRBV12-3/TRBV12-4	TRBJ2-7	-	many	CASSFDRYEQYF	TGTGCCAGCAGTTTCGATCGCTACGAGCAGTACTTC
TRBV12-3/TRBV12-4	TRBJ2-7	-	-	CASSTGIYEQYF	TGTGCCAGCAGTACGGGCATCTACGAGCAGTACTTC
TRBV5-1	TRBJ2-3	-	many	CASSWGSESTDTQYF	TGCGCCAGCAGCTGGGGGAGCGAAAGCACAGATACGCAGTATTTT
TRBV5-1	TRBJ2-7	-	-	CASSLAVGQLSYEQYF	TGCGCCAGCAGCTTGGCCGTGGGACAACTCTCCTACGAGCAGTACTTC
TRBV5-4	TRBJ2-3	-	many	CASSPGSGQGYGDTQYF	TGTGCCAGCAGCCCTGGGTCCGGGCAGGGCTATGGAGATACGCAGTATTTT
TRBV7-2	TRBJ2-1	-	many	CASGGRIGYNEQFF	TGTGCCAGCGGCGGAAGGATCGGCTACAATGAGCAGTTCTTC
TRBV4-2	TRBJ2-7	TRBD2	few	CASSQELAGVYEQYF	TGTGCCAGCAGCCAAGAACTAGCGGGAGTCTACGAGCAGTACTTC
TRBV21-1	TRBJ1-1	-	-	CATHPFRGVYTEAFF	TGTGCCACCCATCCATTCAGGGGGGTATACACTGAAGCTTTCTTT
TRBV25-1	TRBJ2-3	-	few	CASSEGGSEGTQYF	TGTGCCAGCAGTGAAGGAGGGTCTGAAGGTACGCAGTATTTT
TRBV29-1	TRBJ1-4	TRBD1	many	CSVDRDEKLFF	TGCAGCGTAGACAGGGACGAAAAACTGTTTTTT
TRBV5-1	TRBJ2-3	-	many	CASSSQPGAGTSDTQYF	TGCGCCAGCAGCTCCCAACCGGGTGCGGGAACTTCTGATACGCAGTATTTT
TRBV30	TRBJ1-6	-	-	CAWQPPVGHYNSPLHF	TGTGCCTGGCAACCCCCGGTGGGACACTATAATTCACCCCTCCACTTT
TRBV4-3	TRBJ1-2	TRBD1	-	CASSHAAGTGGDYGYTF	TGCGCCAGCAGCCATGCGGCCGGGACAGGGGGCGACTATGGCTACACCTTC
TRBV5-1	TRBJ2-7	-	many	CASSLDYEQYF	TGCGCCAGCAGCTTGGACTACGAGCAGTACTTC
TRBV7-9	TRBJ2-7	TRBD2	many	CASSLRGAGLNEQYF	TGTGCCAGCAGCTTGCGGGGGGCCGGGTTGAACGAGCAGTACTTC
TRBV7-2	TRBJ2-3	-	many	CASSQKPAGQATDTQYF	TGTGCCAGCAGCCAGAAGCCAGCGGGACAAGCCACAGATACGCAGTATTTT
TRBV25-1	TRBJ1-1	-	few	CASSEYGRAFF	TGTGCCAGCAGTGAATATGGTAGAGCTTTCTTT
TRBV5-1	TRBJ1-1	TRBD1	-	CASSFYSFGTGLSTEAFF	TGCGCCAGCAGCTTTTATTCGTTTGGGACAGGGCTTAGCACTGAAGCTTTCTTT
TRBV3-1	TRBJ2-2	-	-	CASSQGYQGNTGELFF	TGTGCCAGCAGCCAAGGTTATCAGGGCAACACCGGGGAGCTGTTTTTT
TRBV5-4	TRBJ1-2	TRBD1	-	CASSWSGTGGYGYTF	TGTGCCAGCAGCTGGTCCGGGACAGGGGGTTATGGCTACACCTTC
TRBV3-1	TRBJ1-2	TRBD1	-	CASSHRQGDGYTF	TGTGCCAGCAGCCATCGACAGGGCGATGGCTACACCTTC